This TCR beta chain was found in a study of OX40 agonist ivuxolimab in advanced cancers. Turning to the study itself: It was ivuxolimab, an agonistic anti-OX40 (CD134) antibody, that patients were treated with.

As for this clone: Antigen unknown.

The CDR3 consists of 13 residues. Germline V lookup: CDR1 KGHSH, CDR2 LQKENI. Trimming left V 2 bases short and J 4 bases short, with 8 bases between. Whole-study results and caveats: Several nonresponders also turned out to have low normalized T-cell clonal expansion.

This table comes from immunoSEQ multiplex PCR, and its TCRdb copy is limited to in-frame clones, with some not included. The repertoire holds approximately 55,000 clones, with about 86% as singletons. This clonotype originated in an adult with an advanced solid tumor such as melanoma, head and neck, liver or kidney cancer. Sequencing was performed on CD4+ or CD8+ T cells sorted from blood, taken in a trial of the OX40 agonist ivuxolimab. The rearrangement links TRBV18 to TRBJ1-2, with a tentative D call TRBD1 (6 bases). CDR3 amino acids: CASSPGGSYGYTF. In DNA, the CDR3 is TGTGCCAGCTCACCAGGGGGCAGCTATGGCTACACCTTC.